Listed here are 32 T cell receptor beta chains from one sample, sequenced in a study of blood T cell repertoires in COVID-19. Data came from immunoSEQ multiplex PCR; TCRdb stores just in-frame clones and leaves some out. The top ten clones hold 1.5% to 2% of a sample with some 250,000 clones, approximately 83% of them seen once. Sequencing input: PBMCs or T cells enriched from blood (not recorded which). The receptor source for this set is a woman between 45 and 60 years old who had recovered from COVID-19.

This clone came up once. The V call is TRBV10-2, the J call TRBJ2-7, with D perhaps matching TRBD2 (5 bases). The CDR3 runs to 14 residues. Looked up from germline, CDR1 is WSHSY and CDR2 is SAAADI. V gave up 10 bases and J gave up 2 bases, with 18 bases separating them. In DNA, the CDR3 is TGCGCCAACCCTATGGGGAGCCAACCCTACGAGCAGTACTTC. As protein: CANPMGSQPYEQYF.

The V call is TRBV5-4, the J call TRBJ1-3; TRBD1 agrees at 7 bases. Per the germline V gene, CDR1 is SGHNT and CDR2 is YYREEE (reference sequence). The V gene end was trimmed by 0 bases and the J gene end by 4 bases; junction bases not matched to a gene: 7. The CDR3 has 16 residues. The CDR3 loop is CASSLVAGGGGNTIYF. In nucleotides, the CDR3 is TGTGCCAGCAGCTTGGTGGCAGGGGGAGGAGGAAACACCATATATTTT.

The chain carries TRBV5-4 and TRBJ1-1; D possibly corresponds to TRBD1 (5 bases). The CDR3 is made up of 13 amino acids. The germline V gene has CDR1 SGHNT and CDR2 YYREEE (reference sequence). The germline V and J ends were trimmed by 4 bases and 7 bases, with 14 bases remaining between them. The CDR3 DNA is TGTGCCAGCAGCCTTAAACCGGGGGATGAAGCTTTCTTT. Its translation is CASSLKPGDEAFF.

In DNA, the CDR3 is TGTGCCAGCAGCCCCCCTCTTTTCACAGATACGCAGTATTTT. This codes for CASSPPLFTDTQYF. The genes are TRBV3-1 (or the pseudogene TRBV3-2) and TRBJ2-3, with D unresolved. The germline V gene encodes CDR1 LGHDT and CDR2 YNNKEL (reference sequence). CDR3 length equals 14 residues. V was trimmed by 4 bases and J by 2 bases, leaving 10 bases between them.

In DNA, the CDR3 is TGTGCCAGCAGCCAAGTTAGCGGGAGGAGCTACACAGATACGCAGTATTTT. This sequence encodes CASSQVSGRSYTDTQYF. The chain carries TRBV3-1 (or the pseudogene TRBV3-2) and TRBJ2-3, with TRBD2 matching over 10 bases. The CDR3 sequence is 17 residues long. After removal of 1 base from V and 2 bases from J, the junction contained 6 bases not matched to a gene. Germline CDR1 and CDR2: LGHDT and YNNKEL (reference sequence).

This clone was seen just once. The genes are TRBV28 and TRBJ2-1; 8 bases match TRBD2. CDR3 size: 17 residues. CDR1 and CDR2 from the germline V gene are MDHEN and SYDVKM. V gave up 4 bases and J gave up 4 bases; unmatched junction bases: 12. The CDR3 nucleotides read TGTGCCAGCAGTTCCAGATTAGCGGGGATTGGGTACAATGAGCAGTTCTTC. Translating gives CASSSRLAGIGYNEQFF.

The chain carries TRBV3-1 (or the pseudogene TRBV3-2) and TRBJ2-5, with no clear D. The CDR3 length is 16 residues. Looked up from germline, CDR1 is LGHDT and CDR2 is YNNKEL (reference sequence). V was pared by 4 bases and J by 5 bases, with 20 bases between. The CDR3 here is CASSLRGTQRWETQYF. CDR3 nucleotides: TGTGCCAGCAGCCTGAGAGGTACTCAGCGTTGGGAGACCCAGTACTTC.

The chain is built from TRBV6-1 and TRBJ1-2, with 7 bases identical to TRBD1. Germline assignment: CDR1 MNHNS and CDR2 SASEGT. The J segment lost 8 bases and the V segment lost 2 bases, leaving 11 bases of the junction unmatched. The CDR3 sequence is 15 residues long. CDR3 residues: CASSELSTGDIGYTF. As DNA, the CDR3 is TGTGCCAGCAGTGAACTATCTACAGGGGATATCGGCTACACCTTC.

The chain uses TRBV11-2 and TRBJ2-5; 9 nucleotides match TRBD1. Germline V gives CDR1 SGHAT, CDR2 FQNNGV. With 6 bases clipped from V and 5 bases from J, the junction kept 10 bases outside the gene matches. The CDR3 has 15 residues. This CDR3 reads CASRFGIDRGETQYF. In DNA, the CDR3 is TGTGCCAGCAGATTCGGAATCGACAGGGGGGAGACCCAGTACTTC.

The CDR3 DNA reads TGTGCCAGCAGCTACGGACTAGCAAGAGAGACCCAGTACTTC. This codes for CASSYGLARETQYF. V is TRBV13 and J is TRBJ2-5; 8 bases line up with TRBD2. V lost 4 bases to trimming and J lost 4 bases; unmatched junction nucleotides: 5. The CDR3 length is 14 residues. The germline V gene encodes CDR1 PRHDT and CDR2 FYEKMQ (reference sequence). Full variable domain (outside the CDR3, taken from reference TRBV13 and TRBJ2-5): AAGVIQSPRHLIKEKRETATLKCYPIPRHDTVYWYQQGPGQDPQFLISFYEKMQSDKGSIPDRFSAQQFSDYHSELNMSSLELGDSALYFCASSYGLARETQYFGPGTRLLVL.

CDR3 amino acids: CASSGTGGDTEAFF. The CDR3, as DNA: TGTGCCAGCTCCGGGACAGGTGGGGACACTGAAGCTTTCTTT. The chain carries TRBV18 and TRBJ1-1, with TRBD1 matching over 8 bases. Germline V gene data show CDR1 as KGHSH and CDR2 as LQKENI. The CDR3 contains 14 residues. V trimming: 6 bases; J trimming: 3 bases; junction bases outside the gene matches: 6. Full variable domain (missing parts from reference TRBV18 and TRBJ1-1): NAGVMQNPRHLVRRRGQEARLRCSPMKGHSHVYWYRQLPEEGLKFMVYLQKENIIDESGMPKERFSAEFPKEGPSILRIQQVVRGDSAAYFCASSGTGGDTEAFFGQGTRLTVV.

V is TRBV6-5 and J is TRBJ2-5; tentatively, D is TRBD1 (6 bases). The ends were cut back, 6 bases at V and 2 bases at J, with 10 bases in the middle. Germline CDR1 and CDR2: MNHEY and SVGAGI. This CDR3 region has 13 residues. The CDR3 DNA reads as TGTGCCAGCAGCGGACAGTTTCAAGAGACCCAGTACTTC. Translated, it gives CASSGQFQETQYF.

There are a few counts of this clone. The chain is built from TRBV18 and TRBJ2-6, with 9 nucleotides matching TRBD1. The CDR3 runs to 16 residues. CDR1 is KGHSH and CDR2 is LQKENI in the germline V gene. V shed 5 bases and J 2 bases; nucleotides not matched to a gene: 4. The chain's CDR3 is CASSTTGGAGANVLTF. The CDR3 bases are TGTGCCAGCTCAACAACAGGGGGCGCTGGGGCCAACGTCCTGACTTTC.

A single count supports this clone. The chain joins TRBV7-2 to TRBJ1-2, with unresolved D. The CDR3 contains 14 residues. Per germline, CDR1 SGHTA and CDR2 FQGNSA. V lost 0 bases and J 8 bases, leaving 13 bases between the germline ends. The CDR3 DNA reads as TGTGCCAGCAGCTTAGCGGCCGGCGGGGTGGGCTACACCTTC. The encoded protein is CASSLAAGGVGYTF.

The genes are TRBV7-3 and TRBJ2-7; D is unclear. The V and J ends lost 3 bases and 1 base respectively, with 7 bases between them. Germline V gene data show CDR1 as SGHTA and CDR2 as FQGTGA. This CDR3 is built from 13 residues. CDR3 region: CASSLSPSYEQYF. The CDR3 bases are TGTGCCAGCAGCTTGAGTCCTTCCTACGAGCAGTACTTC.

The J gene is TRBJ1-4, the V gene TRBV18; 8 positions match TRBD1. The CDR3 loop spans 17 amino acids. V lost 3 bases and J lost 1; bases outside the gene matches: 7. Germline loops: CDR1 KGHSH, CDR2 LQKENI. CDR3 amino acids: CASSPRTGIGTNEKLFF. The CDR3, as DNA: TGTGCCAGCTCACCGCGGACAGGGATAGGAACTAATGAAAAACTGTTTTTT.

This rearrangement joins TRBV21-1 to TRBJ1-5; TRBD1 was called by the table and not checked on the DNA. TRBV21-1 constitutes a pseudogene. The CDR3 loop spans 18 amino acids. The DNA for the CDR3 is TGTGCCAGCAGCTTCCGGACAGGGGAAAATTATAGCAATCAGCCCCAGCATTTT. Amino acids: CASSFRTGENYSNQPQHF.

This chain joins TRBV7-2 and TRBJ1-2; maybe TRBD1 (5 bases). Between the trimmed V and J ends, which lost 3 bases and 3 bases, there was a span of 11 bases. The CDR3 is 14 amino acids. CDR1 and CDR2 from the germline V gene are SGHTA and FQGNSA. CDR3 in amino acids: CASSLQGKYYGYTF. The CDR3 DNA follows: TGTGCCAGCAGCTTGCAGGGCAAATACTATGGCTACACCTTC. The complete variable domain, with remaining parts taken from reference TRBV7-2 and TRBJ1-2, reads GAGVSQSPSNKVTEKGKDVELRCDPISGHTALYWYRQSLGQGLEFLIYFQGNSAPDKSGLPSDRFSAERTGGSVSTLTIQRTQQEDSAVYLCASSLQGKYYGYTFGSGTRLTVV.

The rearrangement links TRBV9 to TRBJ2-1, with 10 bases that match TRBD2. From germline, CDR1 is SGDLS and CDR2 YYNGEE. J lost 4 bases, V lost 2 bases, and 6 bases had no gene match. The CDR3 loop spans 16 amino acids. The CDR3, as DNA: TGTGCCAGCAGCGTTTCTAGCGGGAGTGGGTACAATGAGCAGTTCTTC. Translating gives CASSVSSGSGYNEQFF.

The V and J genes are TRBV5-5 and TRBJ1-4; perhaps TRBD1 as D (5 bases). Germline V CDR1 and CDR2: SGHKS, YYEKEE (reference sequence). The CDR3 runs to 13 residues. Trimming stripped 1 base from V and 6 bases from J, with 7 bases between. The CDR3 loop is CASSLQGYEKLFF. CDR3 nucleotide sequence: TGTGCCAGCAGCTTGCAGGGTTATGAAAAACTGTTTTTT.

This clone has more than one count but fewer than ten. The chain joins TRBV2 to TRBJ1-2, with D maybe TRBD1 (6 bases). V gave up 2 bases and J gave up 4 bases, with 14 bases separating them. Germline values: CDR1 SNHLY, CDR2 FYNNEI. This CDR3 comprises 15 residues. The CDR3 sequence is CASSESTGLGYGYTF. CDR3 nucleotide sequence: TGTGCCAGCAGTGAATCAACAGGGTTGGGCTATGGCTACACCTTC.

The sample holds many counts of this clone. This sequence joins TRBV19 and TRBJ1-1; 8 positions match TRBD1. Germline V gives CDR1 LNHDA, CDR2 SQIVND (reference sequence). The CDR3 is 15 residues long. Trimming took 5 bases from V and 1 from J; bases not matched to a gene: 6. The CDR3 DNA reads as TGTGCCAGTAGTCAAGGACAGGGAGGGAACACTGAAGCTTTCTTT. Protein: CASSQGQGGNTEAFF.

The gene calls are TRBV27 and TRBJ1-2, with D unresolved. This CDR3 comprises 13 residues. Per the germline V gene, CDR1 is MNHEY and CDR2 is SMNVEV (reference sequence). V lost 5 bases and J lost 4, with 11 bases in between. DNA of the CDR3: TGTGCCAGCAGTACCCTCCGGAGCTATGGCTACACCTTC. Translating it yields CASSTLRSYGYTF.

The chain carries TRBV2 and TRBJ1-5, with D tentatively TRBD1 (5 bases). Germline loops: CDR1 SNHLY, CDR2 FYNNEI. This CDR3 spans 13 amino acids. With 6 bases removed from V and 6 bases from J, the gap between germline ends came to 12 bases. The DNA of the CDR3 is TGTGCCAGCAGCCTGGACATATTTCAGCCCCAGCATTTT. Amino acid sequence: CASSLDIFQPQHF.

V is TRBV5-1 and J is TRBJ1-6; 11 positions agree with TRBD1. Looked up from germline, CDR1 is SGHRS and CDR2 is YFSETQ. This CDR3 contains 15 residues. Trimming took 4 bases from V and 10 from J; bases not matched to a gene: 7. The CDR3 region is CASSAGQGAQSPLHF. DNA of the CDR3: TGCGCCAGCAGCGCCGGACAGGGGGCTCAATCACCCCTCCACTTT. Supplemented by reference TRBV5-1 and TRBJ1-6, the full variable domain reads KAGVTQTPRYLIKTRGQQVTLSCSPISGHRSVSWYQQTPGQGLQFLFEYFSETQRNKGNFPGRFSGRQFSNSRSEMNVSTLELGDSALYLCASSAGQGAQSPLHFGNGTRLTVT.

The chain employs TRBV5-1 and TRBJ2-3; TRBD2 aligns across 14 bases. Trimming removed 1 base from V and 0 bases from J; junction bases left unmatched: 7. CDR1 and CDR2 (germline): SGHRS, YFSETQ. The CDR3 covers 19 residues. The CDR3 DNA reads as TGCGCCAGCAGCTTGACGGGACTAGCGGGAGCGGGGAGCACAGATACGCAGTATTTT. Protein sequence: CASSLTGLAGAGSTDTQYF. The entire variable domain, with the rest obtained from reference TRBV5-1 and TRBJ2-3, is as follows: KAGVTQTPRYLIKTRGQQVTLSCSPISGHRSVSWYQQTPGQGLQFLFEYFSETQRNKGNFPGRFSGRQFSNSRSEMNVSTLELGDSALYLCASSLTGLAGAGSTDTQYFGPGTRLTVL.

The chain recombines TRBV29-1 with TRBJ1-1, with D unclear. V was trimmed by 7 bases and J by 2 bases, leaving 8 bases between them. This CDR3 is 11 amino acids long. Germline V CDR1 and CDR2: SQVTM, ANQGSEA. The CDR3 DNA reads TGCAGCGCGCGGGAAAACACTGAAGCTTTCTTT. This gives the protein CSARENTEAFF.

This chain connects TRBV18 to TRBJ1-2; 7 bases map to TRBD1. The CDR3 is made up of 14 amino acids. V lost 6 bases, J lost 6 bases, and 10 bases stayed unmatched. From germline, CDR1 is KGHSH and CDR2 LQKENI. The CDR3 region has the DNA TGTGCCAGCTCGCCGACAGGGCCTGGGGATGGCTACACCTTC. Residues: CASSPTGPGDGYTF. The entire variable domain, with the rest obtained from reference TRBV18 and TRBJ1-2, is as follows: NAGVMQNPRHLVRRRGQEARLRCSPMKGHSHVYWYRQLPEEGLKFMVYLQKENIIDESGMPKERFSAEFPKEGPSILRIQQVVRGDSAAYFCASSPTGPGDGYTFGSGTRLTVV.

The chain carries TRBV6-1 and TRBJ2-1; TRBD2 agrees at 9 bases. The junction had 13 bases not matched to a gene; V was cut back by 3 bases and J by 4 bases. The CDR3 spans 18 residues. Germline V gene data show CDR1 as MNHNS and CDR2 as SASEGT. The CDR3 coding sequence is TGTGCCAGCAGTGACCGCTTTATGACTAGCGGACCTTACAATGAGCAGTTCTTC. Translated: CASSDRFMTSGPYNEQFF.

V gene TRBV29-1 combines with J gene TRBJ2-6; 9 bases are a match to TRBD1. V dropped 2 bases and J dropped 0; count of bases not matched to a gene: 5. Germline V gene sequence: CDR1 SQVTM, CDR2 ANQGSEA. The CDR3 runs 17 residues. CDR3 nucleotide sequence: TGCAGCGTTGAATGGGACAGGGAAAACTCTGGGGCCAACGTCCTGACTTTC. Its protein product is CSVEWDRENSGANVLTF.

This clone was detected once. The chain carries TRBV5-1 and TRBJ2-7; 8 bases are a match to TRBD1. Germline-derived CDR1 and CDR2 are SGHRS and YFSETQ. The ends lost 5 bases at V and 3 bases at J; junction bases unmatched: 7. The length of the CDR3 is 14 residues. CDR3 in amino acids: CASSPGGRDYEQYF. The CDR3 DNA sequence: TGCGCCAGCAGTCCAGGGGGCAGGGACTACGAGCAGTACTTC.

The chain has TRBV27 and TRBJ2-1; 8 bases are a match to TRBD1. V shed 0 bases and J 6 bases; nucleotides not matched to a gene: 7. CDR1 MNHEY and CDR2 SMNVEV come from the germline V gene (reference sequence). The CDR3 consists of 16 residues. This chain's CDR3 is CASSLSGQGASNEQFF. The CDR3 DNA follows: TGTGCCAGCAGTTTATCGGGGCAGGGGGCGAGCAATGAGCAGTTCTTC.